This T cell receptor (beta chain) was profiled in a study of T cells in Graves' hyperthyroidism and ophthalmopathy. The source material, RNA transcripts, was used to amplify TCR beta CDR3 regions. With the HTBI primer set, the TCR CDR3 went through a first round of RT-PCR. TCRdb analysed the multiplex PCR reads with MiXCR anew, one entry per CDR3 protein. The data show some 500,000 distinct CDR3 sequences, roughly 24% seen once. CDR1 is MNHEY and CDR2 is SMNVEV in the germline V gene (reference sequence). The CDR3 is 16 residues long. V lost 3 bases and J lost 0, with 14 bases in between. Uncontrolled infection, other autoimmune disease, pregnancy or lactation barred patients from enrollment. This clonotype was detected ten times or more.

The sequence was collected from a woman aged 30 to 39 with Graves' ophthalmopathy. Sequencing input: blood. This chain joins TRBV27 and TRBJ1-1, with D tentatively TRBD1 (6 bases). As DNA, the CDR3 is TGTGCCAGCAGTTTCCGGGGGCGGCCCATGAACACTGAAGCTTTCTTT. Amino acids: CASSFRGRPMNTEAFF.